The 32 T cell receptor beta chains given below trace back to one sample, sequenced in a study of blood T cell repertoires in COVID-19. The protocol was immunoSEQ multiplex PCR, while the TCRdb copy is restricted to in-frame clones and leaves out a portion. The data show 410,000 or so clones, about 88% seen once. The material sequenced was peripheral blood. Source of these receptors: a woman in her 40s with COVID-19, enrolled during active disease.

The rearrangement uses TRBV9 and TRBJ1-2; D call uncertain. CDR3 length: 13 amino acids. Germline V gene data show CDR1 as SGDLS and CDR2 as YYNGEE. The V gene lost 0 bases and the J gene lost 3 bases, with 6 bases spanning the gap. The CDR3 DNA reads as TGTGCCAGCAGCGTAGACCGGTACTATGGCTACACCTTC. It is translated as CASSVDRYYGYTF.

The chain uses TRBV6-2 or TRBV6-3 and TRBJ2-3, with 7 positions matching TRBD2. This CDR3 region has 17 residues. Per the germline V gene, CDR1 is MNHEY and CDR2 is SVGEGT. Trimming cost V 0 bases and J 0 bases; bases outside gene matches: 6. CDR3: CASSYSTSGESTDTQYF. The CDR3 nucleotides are TGTGCCAGCAGTTACTCTACAAGCGGGGAGAGCACAGATACGCAGTATTTT.

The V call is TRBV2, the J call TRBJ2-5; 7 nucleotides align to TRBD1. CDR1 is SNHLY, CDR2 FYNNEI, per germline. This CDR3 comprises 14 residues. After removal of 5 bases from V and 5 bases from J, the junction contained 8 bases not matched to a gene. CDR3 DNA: TGTGCCAGCAGTCAAGACAGGGTATGGGAGACCCAGTACTTC. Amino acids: CASSQDRVWETQYF.

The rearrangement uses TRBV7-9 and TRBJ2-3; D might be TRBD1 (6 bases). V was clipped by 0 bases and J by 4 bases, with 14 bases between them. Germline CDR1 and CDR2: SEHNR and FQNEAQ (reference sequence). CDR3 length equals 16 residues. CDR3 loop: CASSLASGTNADTQYF. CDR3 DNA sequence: TGTGCCAGCAGCTTAGCCTCCGGGACAAACGCAGATACGCAGTATTTT.

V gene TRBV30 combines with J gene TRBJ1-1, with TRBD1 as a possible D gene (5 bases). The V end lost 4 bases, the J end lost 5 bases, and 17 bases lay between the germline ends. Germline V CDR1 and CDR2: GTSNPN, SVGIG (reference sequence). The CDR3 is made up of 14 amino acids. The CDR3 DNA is TGTGCCTGGATGTTCAGACCCCAGGGAACTGAAGCTTTCTTT. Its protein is CAWMFRPQGTEAFF.

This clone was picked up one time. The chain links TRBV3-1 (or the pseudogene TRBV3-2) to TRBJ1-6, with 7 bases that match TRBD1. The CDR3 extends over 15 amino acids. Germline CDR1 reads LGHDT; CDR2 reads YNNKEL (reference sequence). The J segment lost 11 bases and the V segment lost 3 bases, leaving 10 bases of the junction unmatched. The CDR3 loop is CASSQDRDSWTPLHF. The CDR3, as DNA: TGTGCCAGCAGCCAGGATAGGGACAGTTGGACACCCCTCCACTTT.

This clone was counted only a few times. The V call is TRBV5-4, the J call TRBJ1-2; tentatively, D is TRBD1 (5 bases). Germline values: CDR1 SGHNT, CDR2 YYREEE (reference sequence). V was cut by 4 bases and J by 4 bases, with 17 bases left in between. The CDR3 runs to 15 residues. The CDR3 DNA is TGTGCCAGCAGCCCCTCCGGGGGGAGTGGCTATGGCTACACCTTC. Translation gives CASSPSGGSGYGYTF.

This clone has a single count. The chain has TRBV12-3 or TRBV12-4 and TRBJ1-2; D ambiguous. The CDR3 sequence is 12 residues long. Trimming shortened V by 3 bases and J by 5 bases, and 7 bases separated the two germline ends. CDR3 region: CASSFAGYGYTF. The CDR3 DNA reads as TGTGCCAGCAGTTTCGCGGGGTATGGCTACACCTTC.

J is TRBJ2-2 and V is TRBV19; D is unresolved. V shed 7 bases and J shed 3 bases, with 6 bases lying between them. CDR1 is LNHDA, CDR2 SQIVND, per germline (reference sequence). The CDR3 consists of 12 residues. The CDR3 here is CASTGYTGELFF. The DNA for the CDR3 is TGTGCCAGTACAGGTTACACCGGGGAGCTGTTTTTT.

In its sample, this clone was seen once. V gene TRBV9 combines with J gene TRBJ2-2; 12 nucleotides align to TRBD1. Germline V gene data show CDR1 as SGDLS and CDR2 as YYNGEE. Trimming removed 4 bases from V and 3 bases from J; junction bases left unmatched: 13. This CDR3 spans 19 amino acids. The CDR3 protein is CASSKSPLGQGADTGELFF. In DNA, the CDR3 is TGTGCCAGCAGCAAGAGCCCCTTGGGACAGGGGGCGGACACCGGGGAGCTGTTTTTT.

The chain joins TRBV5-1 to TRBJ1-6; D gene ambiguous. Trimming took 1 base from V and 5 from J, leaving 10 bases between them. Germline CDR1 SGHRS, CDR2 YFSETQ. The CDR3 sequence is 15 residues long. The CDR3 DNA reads TGCGCCAGCAGCTTGTCGAACGGTGATAATTCACCCCTCCACTTT. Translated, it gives CASSLSNGDNSPLHF. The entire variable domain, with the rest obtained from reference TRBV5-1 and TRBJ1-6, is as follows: KAGVTQTPRYLIKTRGQQVTLSCSPISGHRSVSWYQQTPGQGLQFLFEYFSETQRNKGNFPGRFSGRQFSNSRSEMNVSTLELGDSALYLCASSLSNGDNSPLHFGNGTRLTVT.

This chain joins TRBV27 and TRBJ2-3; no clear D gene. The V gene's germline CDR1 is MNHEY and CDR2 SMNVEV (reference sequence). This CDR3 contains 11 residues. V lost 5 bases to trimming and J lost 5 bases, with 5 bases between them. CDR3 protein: CASSTGDTQYF. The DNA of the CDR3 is TGTGCCAGCAGTACTGGAGATACGCAGTATTTT.

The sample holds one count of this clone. The CDR3 is CASSQEFPDRVDYGYTF. The CDR3 DNA reads TGTGCCAGCAGCCAAGAGTTCCCCGACAGGGTCGACTATGGCTACACCTTC. The chain uses TRBV4-2 and TRBJ1-2; 7 bases match TRBD1. The V gene's germline CDR1 is LGHNA and CDR2 YNFKEQ. The CDR3 has 17 residues. Trimming took 0 bases from V and 3 from J; bases not matched to a gene: 10.

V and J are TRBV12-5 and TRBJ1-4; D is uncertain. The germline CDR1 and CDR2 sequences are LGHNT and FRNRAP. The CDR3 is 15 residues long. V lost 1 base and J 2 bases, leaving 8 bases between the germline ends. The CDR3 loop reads CASGLARATNEKLFF. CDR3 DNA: TGTGCTAGTGGTTTGGCGCGCGCGACTAATGAAAAACTGTTTTTT. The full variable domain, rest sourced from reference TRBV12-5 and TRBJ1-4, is DARVTQTPRHKVTEMGQEVTMRCQPILGHNTVFWYRQTMMQGLELLAYFRNRAPLDDSGMPKDRFSAEMPDATLATLKIQPSEPRDSAVYFCASGLARATNEKLFFGSGTQLSVL.

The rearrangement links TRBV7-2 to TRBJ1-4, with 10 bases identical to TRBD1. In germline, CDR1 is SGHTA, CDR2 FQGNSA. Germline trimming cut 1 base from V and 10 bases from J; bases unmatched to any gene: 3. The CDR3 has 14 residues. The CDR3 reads CASSLGRDRGKLFF. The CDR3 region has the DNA TGTGCCAGCAGCTTAGGTCGGGACAGGGGAAAACTGTTTTTT.

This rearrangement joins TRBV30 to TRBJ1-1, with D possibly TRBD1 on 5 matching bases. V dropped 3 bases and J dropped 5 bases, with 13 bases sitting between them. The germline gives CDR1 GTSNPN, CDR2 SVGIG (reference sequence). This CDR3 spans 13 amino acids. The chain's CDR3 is CAWSAQGFTEAFF. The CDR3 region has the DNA TGTGCCTGGAGCGCCCAGGGTTTTACTGAAGCTTTCTTT.

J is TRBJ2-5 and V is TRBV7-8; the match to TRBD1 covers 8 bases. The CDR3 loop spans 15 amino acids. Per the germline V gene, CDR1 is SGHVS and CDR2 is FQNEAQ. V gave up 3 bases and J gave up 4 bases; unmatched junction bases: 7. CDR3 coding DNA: TGTGCCAGCAGCTTGAACCCAGGGGGCGGAGAGACCCAGTACTTC. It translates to CASSLNPGGGETQYF.

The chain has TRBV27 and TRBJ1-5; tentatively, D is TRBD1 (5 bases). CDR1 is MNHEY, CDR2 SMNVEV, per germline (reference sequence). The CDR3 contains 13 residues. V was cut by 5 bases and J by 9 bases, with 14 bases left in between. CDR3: CASSRTPGGPQHF. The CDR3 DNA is TGTGCCAGCAGTCGGACACCGGGGGGGCCCCAGCATTTT.

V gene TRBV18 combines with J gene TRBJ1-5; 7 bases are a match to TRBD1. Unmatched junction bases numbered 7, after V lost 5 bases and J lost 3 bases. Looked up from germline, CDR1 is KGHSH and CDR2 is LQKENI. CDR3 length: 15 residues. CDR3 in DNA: TGTGCCAGCTCATCTCTACAGGGGACCAATCAGCCCCAGCATTTT. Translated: CASSSLQGTNQPQHF.

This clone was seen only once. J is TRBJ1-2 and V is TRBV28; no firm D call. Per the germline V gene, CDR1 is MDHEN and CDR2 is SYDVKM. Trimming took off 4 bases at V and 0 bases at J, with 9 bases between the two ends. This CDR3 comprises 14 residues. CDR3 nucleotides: TGTGCCAGCAGTTCACTCATCTCTAACTATGGCTACACCTTC. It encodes CASSSLISNYGYTF.

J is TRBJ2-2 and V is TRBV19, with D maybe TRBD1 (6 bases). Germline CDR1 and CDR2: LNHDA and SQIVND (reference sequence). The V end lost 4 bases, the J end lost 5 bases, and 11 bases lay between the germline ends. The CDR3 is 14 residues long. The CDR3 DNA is TGTGCCAGTAGTACACCGCAGGGGACCGGGGAGCTGTTTTTT. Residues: CASSTPQGTGELFF.

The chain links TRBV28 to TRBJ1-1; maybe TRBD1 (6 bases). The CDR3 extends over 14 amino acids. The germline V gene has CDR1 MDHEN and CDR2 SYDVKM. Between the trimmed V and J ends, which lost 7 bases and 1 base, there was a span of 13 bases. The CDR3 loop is CASTRGGANTEAFF. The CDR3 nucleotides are TGTGCCAGCACCAGGGGAGGGGCGAACACTGAAGCTTTCTTT.

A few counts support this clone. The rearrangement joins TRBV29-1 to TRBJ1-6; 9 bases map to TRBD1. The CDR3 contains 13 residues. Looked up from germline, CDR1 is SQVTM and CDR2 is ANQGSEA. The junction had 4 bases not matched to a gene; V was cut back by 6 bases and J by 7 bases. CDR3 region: CSVGQGNNSPLHF. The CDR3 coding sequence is TGCAGCGTGGGACAGGGAAACAATTCACCCCTCCACTTT.

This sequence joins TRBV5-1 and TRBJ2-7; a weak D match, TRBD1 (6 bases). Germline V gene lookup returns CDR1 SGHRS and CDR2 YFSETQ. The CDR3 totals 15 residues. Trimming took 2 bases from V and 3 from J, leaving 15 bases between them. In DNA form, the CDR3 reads TGCGCCAGCAGCTTACCCCAGACAGGATACTACGAGCAGTACTTC. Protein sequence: CASSLPQTGYYEQYF. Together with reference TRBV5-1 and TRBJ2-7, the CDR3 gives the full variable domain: KAGVTQTPRYLIKTRGQQVTLSCSPISGHRSVSWYQQTPGQGLQFLFEYFSETQRNKGNFPGRFSGRQFSNSRSEMNVSTLELGDSALYLCASSLPQTGYYEQYFGPGTRLTVT.

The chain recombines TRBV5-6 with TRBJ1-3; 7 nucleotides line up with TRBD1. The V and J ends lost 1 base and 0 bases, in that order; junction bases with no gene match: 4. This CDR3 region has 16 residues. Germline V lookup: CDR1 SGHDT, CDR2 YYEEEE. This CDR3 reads CASSLWGQNSGNTIYF. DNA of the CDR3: TGTGCCAGCAGCTTGTGGGGACAGAACTCTGGAAACACCATATATTTT.

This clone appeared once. In nucleotides, the CDR3 is TGTGCCAGCAGCCCTCCGATGGAGGGTAACTATGGCTACACCTTC. Residues: CASSPPMEGNYGYTF. The chain couples TRBV11-1 to TRBJ1-2; D uncertain. This CDR3 comprises 15 residues. Between the trimmed V and J ends, which lost 5 bases and 1 base, there was a span of 14 bases. The germline gives CDR1 SGHAT, CDR2 FQDESV (reference sequence).

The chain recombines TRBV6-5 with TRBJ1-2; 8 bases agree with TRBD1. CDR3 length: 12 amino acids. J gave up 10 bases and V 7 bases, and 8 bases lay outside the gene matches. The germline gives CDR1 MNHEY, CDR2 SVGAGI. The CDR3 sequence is CASTPRTGIYTF. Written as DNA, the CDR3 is TGTGCCAGCACCCCCCGGACAGGGATCTACACCTTC.

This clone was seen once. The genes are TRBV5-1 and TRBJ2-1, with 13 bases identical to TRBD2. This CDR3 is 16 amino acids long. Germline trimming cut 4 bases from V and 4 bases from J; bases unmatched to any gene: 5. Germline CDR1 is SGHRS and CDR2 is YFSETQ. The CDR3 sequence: CASSPTSGRGYNEQFF. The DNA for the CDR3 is TGCGCCAGCAGCCCCACTAGCGGGAGGGGATACAATGAGCAGTTCTTC.

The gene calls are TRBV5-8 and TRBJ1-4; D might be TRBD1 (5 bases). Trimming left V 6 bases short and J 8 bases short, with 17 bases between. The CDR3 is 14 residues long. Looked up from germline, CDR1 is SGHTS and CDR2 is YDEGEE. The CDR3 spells CASTGGRVGEKLFF. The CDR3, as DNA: TGTGCCAGCACTGGTGGCAGGGTAGGCGAAAAACTGTTTTTT.

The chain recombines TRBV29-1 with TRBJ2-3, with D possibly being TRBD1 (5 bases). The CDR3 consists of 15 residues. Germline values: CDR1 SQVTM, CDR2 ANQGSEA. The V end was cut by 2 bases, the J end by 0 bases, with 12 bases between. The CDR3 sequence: CSVELRTTSTDTQYF. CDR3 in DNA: TGCAGCGTTGAATTACGGACAACTAGCACAGATACGCAGTATTTT.

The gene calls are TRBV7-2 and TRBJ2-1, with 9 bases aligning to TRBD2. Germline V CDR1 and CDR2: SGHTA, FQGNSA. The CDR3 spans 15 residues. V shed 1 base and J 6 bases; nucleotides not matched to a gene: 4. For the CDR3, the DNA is TGTGCCAGCAGCTTAGGGCGGGGGGGCTTCAATGAGCAGTTCTTC. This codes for CASSLGRGGFNEQFF.

The CDR3 DNA follows: TGCGCCAGCAGCCCCGGAGTAGCTCTCTACAATGAGCAGTTCTTC. Amino acids: CASSPGVALYNEQFF. V usage is TRBV5-1 and J usage is TRBJ2-1; no firm D call. Trimming pared 4 bases from V and 3 bases from J, leaving 14 bases between. Germline V gene lookup returns CDR1 SGHRS and CDR2 YFSETQ. The length of the CDR3 is 15 residues.